This T cell receptor beta chain was found in a study of cytomegalovirus exposure and HLA in healthy donors. General study points: Later genetic work tied a missense DCLRE1C variant to beta-chain V and J trimming.

This clone was observed a few times. Its specificity is unknown. The PCR ran on 60 Vbeta and 13 Jbeta primers. Using immunoSEQ multiplex PCR, the repertoire was profiled, and TCRdb retains in-frame clones only, with some absent. The data contain over 95,000 clones, about 76% of them singletons. The CDR3 sequence is 13 residues long. Per the germline V gene, CDR1 is SNHLY and CDR2 is FYNNEI. The germline V and J ends were trimmed by 1 base and 7 bases, with 5 bases remaining between them. The sample comprised PBMCs. J is TRBJ1-6 and V is TRBV2; D unclear. This TCR was recovered from a woman between 40 and 50 years old in good health and CMV-seropositive. Here the CDR3 reads CASSEGGNSPLHF. The DNA for the CDR3 is TGTGCCAGCAGTGAAGGAGGAAATTCACCCCTCCACTTT.